The 23 T cell receptor beta chains in this list originate from one sample, sequenced in a study of a mutant IDH1 vaccine in newly diagnosed glioma. Profiled with immunoSEQ multiplex PCR; TCRdb holds only in-frame clones, not every one. The sample holds about 56,000 clones, approximately 71% seen once. These TCRs are of unknown antigen specificity. Time point specified: week 47, end of study. Alongside topical imiquimod, each dose of vaccine comprised 300 ug of mutant IDH1 20-mer peptide. The source was PBMCs, collected from a glioma patient whose treatment included an IDH1 peptide vaccine. The origin of the receptors is a man aged 45-60 years with glioma.

The chain carries TRBV5-6 and TRBJ2-2; 9 nucleotides line up with TRBD1. Germline CDR1 is SGHDT and CDR2 is YYEEEE. V shed 6 bases, J shed 0 bases, and the junction held 6 bases outside the gene matches. This CDR3 comprises 16 residues. CDR3 amino acids: CASTPDRGANTGELFF. CDR3 DNA sequence: TGTGCCAGCACCCCCGACAGGGGGGCGAACACCGGGGAGCTGTTTTTT. Looking up the rest from reference TRBV5-6 and TRBJ2-2 gives the full variable domain: DAGVTQSPTHLIKTRGQQVTLRCSPKSGHDTVSWYQQALGQGPQFIFQYYEEEERQRGNFPDRFSGHQFPNYSSELNVNALLLGDSALYLCASTPDRGANTGELFFGEGSRLTVL.

This clone was counted between two and nine times. The V and J genes are TRBV9 and TRBJ1-1; D is unresolved. This CDR3 is 14 amino acids long. CDR1 and CDR2 (germline): SGDLS, YYNGEE. With 4 bases removed from V and 0 bases from J, the gap between germline ends came to 10 bases. CDR3 in DNA: TGTGCCAGCAGCCCCAGATTCATGAACACTGAAGCTTTCTTT. It is translated as CASSPRFMNTEAFF.

The chain is built from TRBV5-4 and TRBJ2-2; a possible D gene is TRBD1 (5 bases). CDR3 length equals 14 residues. Deletions cut 7 bases from V and 6 bases from J, with 16 bases between. CDR1 is SGHNT, CDR2 YYREEE, per germline (reference sequence). The CDR3 DNA reads as TGTGCCAGCGGTCTAGATCAAGGGGCCGGGGAGCTGTTTTTT. It yields the protein CASGLDQGAGELFF.

This chain joins TRBV6-4 and TRBJ2-7, with D unresolved. This CDR3 spans 15 amino acids. V dropped 6 bases and J dropped 3 bases, with 18 bases sitting between them. The germline V gene has CDR1 MRHNA and CDR2 SNTAGT. The CDR3 nucleotides read TGTGCCAGCAGAGAAGATGGGTGCATAATCTACGAGCAGTACTTC. It specifies CASREDGCIIYEQYF.

The V and J genes are TRBV30 and TRBJ2-1; 8 bases match TRBD1. Germline V gives CDR1 GTSNPN, CDR2 SVGIG (reference sequence). CDR3 length: 14 residues. V was pared by 3 bases and J by 4 bases, with 5 bases of the junction left unmatched. CDR3 residues: CAWRRTGSYNEQFF. In DNA form, the CDR3 reads TGTGCCTGGAGACGGACAGGGAGTTACAATGAGCAGTTCTTC.

The V and J genes are TRBV2 and TRBJ2-2; 8 positions agree with TRBD1. This CDR3 is built from 18 residues. The germline V gene encodes CDR1 SNHLY and CDR2 FYNNEI. V trimming: 5 bases; J trimming: 0 bases; junction bases outside the gene matches: 11. CDR3 amino acids: CASSRAGGYLSNTGELFF. DNA of the CDR3: TGTGCCAGCAGTAGGGCAGGGGGCTACCTATCGAACACCGGGGAGCTGTTTTTT.

Concerning this clone: Sequence at one end of the junction differs from germline and may be a read error. The chain employs TRBV9 and TRBJ1-2, with D hard to call. Looked up from germline, CDR1 is SGDLS and CDR2 is YYNGEE. This CDR3 comprises 14 residues. The CDR3 here is CASSVVGPGDTLWF. For the CDR3, the DNA is TGTGCCAGCAGCGTAGTTGGGCCCGGAGACACCTTATGGTTC.

The rearrangement joins TRBV5-1 to TRBJ2-1, with D maybe TRBD1 (6 bases). From germline, CDR1 is SGHRS and CDR2 YFSETQ. The CDR3 runs 15 residues. The V gene lost 4 bases and the J gene lost 0 bases, with 11 bases spanning the gap. The CDR3 region is CASSTQGSSYNEQFF. The CDR3 DNA is TGCGCCAGCAGCACTCAGGGGAGCTCCTACAATGAGCAGTTCTTC.

The CDR3 loop is CASSLTARTSGEETQYF. CDR3 bases: TGTGCCAGCAGTCTTACTGCCCGGACTAGCGGGGAAGAGACCCAGTACTTC. The chain joins TRBV27 to TRBJ2-5; 12 bases match TRBD2. J gave up 3 bases and V 5 bases, and 10 bases lay outside the gene matches. Germline CDR1 MNHEY, CDR2 SMNVEV (reference sequence). There are 17 residues in the CDR3.

The V and J genes are TRBV5-6 and TRBJ1-1; no clear D gene. Germline assignment: CDR1 SGHDT and CDR2 YYEEEE. This CDR3 is built from 13 residues. V gave up 2 bases and J gave up 1 base, with 6 bases separating them. Here the CDR3 reads CASSFERNTEAFF. The CDR3 DNA follows: TGTGCCAGCAGCTTCGAACGGAACACTGAAGCTTTCTTT.

V is TRBV7-9 and J is TRBJ1-3; 10 bases align to TRBD1. Looked up from germline, CDR1 is SEHNR and CDR2 is FQNEAQ (reference sequence). This CDR3 region has 17 residues. V lost 0 bases, J lost 3 bases, and 5 bases stayed unmatched. The chain's CDR3 is CASSLAPTGGRGNTIYF. The CDR3 bases are TGTGCCAGCAGCTTAGCCCCGACAGGGGGCCGTGGAAACACCATATATTTT. The variable domain in full, with the rest retrieved from reference TRBV7-9 and TRBJ1-3, is DTGVSQNPRHKITKRGQNVTFRCDPISEHNRLYWYRQTLGQGPEFLTYFQNEAQLEKSRLLSDRFSAERPKGSFSTLEIQRTEQGDSAMYLCASSLAPTGGRGNTIYFGEGSWLTVV.

The V call is TRBV6-1, the J call TRBJ2-7, with 7 bases matching TRBD2. Germline V gene sequence: CDR1 MNHNS, CDR2 SASEGT. This CDR3 is 15 amino acids long. With V trimmed by 1 base and J by 3 bases, 6 bases remained unmatched. The CDR3 sequence: CASSEVRGGFYEQYF. As DNA, the CDR3 is TGTGCCAGCAGTGAAGTTCGGGGAGGGTTCTACGAGCAGTACTTC.

The chain uses TRBV4-3 and TRBJ2-1; 13 bases are shared with TRBD2. The germline V gene encodes CDR1 LGHNA and CDR2 YSLEER. The CDR3 runs 15 residues. J was trimmed by 10 bases and V by 4 bases; bases with no gene match: 7. The CDR3 DNA is TGCGCCAGCAGCCCCGAACTAGCGGGGGGGCTGGAGCAGTTCTTC. It yields the protein CASSPELAGGLEQFF.

The V call is TRBV6-1, the J call TRBJ1-3, with 7 bases fitting TRBD1. Germline values: CDR1 MNHNS, CDR2 SASEGT. The CDR3 is made up of 14 amino acids. Trimming removed 10 bases from V and 0 bases from J; junction bases left unmatched: 6. In DNA, the CDR3 is TGTGCCACCGGACAGGCCCACTCTGGAAACACCATATATTTT. Residues: CATGQAHSGNTIYF.

The chain recombines TRBV14 with TRBJ2-1, with D hard to call. V lost 4 bases to trimming and J lost 0 bases, with 7 bases between them. CDR1 and CDR2 (germline): SGHDN, FVKESK. This CDR3 is built from 14 residues. Written as DNA, the CDR3 is TGTGCCAGCAGCCTCCTTATCTCCTACAATGAGCAGTTCTTC. The encoded protein is CASSLLISYNEQFF.

The rearrangement links TRBV25-1 to TRBJ1-2, with D possibly being TRBD1 (6 bases). The CDR3 length is 13 residues. Germline-derived CDR1 and CDR2 are MGHDK and SYGVNS. V was cut by 2 bases and J by 4 bases, with 8 bases left in between. The CDR3 nucleotides are TGTGCCAGCAGTGAAACAGGGCGCTATGGCTACACCTTC. Translated, it gives CASSETGRYGYTF.

This rearrangement joins TRBV27 to TRBJ2-4; D gene ambiguous. This CDR3 contains 11 residues. Trimming took 3 bases from V and 4 from J, leaving 1 base between them. The germline V gene encodes CDR1 MNHEY and CDR2 SMNVEV (reference sequence). DNA of the CDR3: TGTGCCAGCAGTTTGAAAAACATTCAGTACTTC. This sequence encodes CASSLKNIQYF.

The chain has TRBV10-3 and TRBJ2-3, with D maybe TRBD2 (5 bases). Germline CDR1 and CDR2: ENHRY and SYGVKD. This CDR3 is 13 amino acids long. The V gene lost 11 bases and the J gene lost 3 bases, with 15 bases spanning the gap. CDR3 coding DNA: TGTGCCTCTTCCGGGATGGGGACAGATACGCAGTATTTT. It translates to CASSGMGTDTQYF.

The chain links TRBV4-3 to TRBJ2-7; D perhaps matches TRBD2 (5 bases). The V and J ends lost 0 bases and 3 bases respectively, with 12 bases between them. Germline V gene data show CDR1 as LGHNA and CDR2 as YSLEER. The CDR3 runs 15 residues. The CDR3 sequence: CASSQDLAGNYEQYF. The CDR3 DNA reads TGCGCCAGCAGCCAAGATCTGGCGGGCAACTACGAGCAGTACTTC.

The chain links TRBV7-2 to TRBJ2-7; 9 nucleotides line up with TRBD2. V lost 2 bases, J lost 3 bases, and 11 bases stayed unmatched. The CDR3 totals 17 residues. The V gene's germline CDR1 is SGHTA and CDR2 FQGNSA. CDR3 sequence (DNA): TGTGCCAGCAGCTTAAGAAGCGGGGGGCGATCCTACTACGAGCAGTACTTC. As protein: CASSLRSGGRSYYEQYF.

The chain combines TRBV7-3 with TRBJ2-2, with D possibly TRBD1 on 6 matching bases. Between the trimmed V and J ends, which lost 4 bases and 7 bases, there was a span of 19 bases. Looked up from germline, CDR1 is SGHTA and CDR2 is FQGTGA. The CDR3 has 16 amino acids. CDR3 protein: CASSSQPVRGNGELFF. The CDR3 bases are TGTGCCAGCAGCTCCCAACCTGTCAGGGGCAACGGGGAGCTGTTTTTT.

The CDR3 region has the DNA TGTGCCAGCACCTTCGGACAGGGCAACACTGAAGCTTTCTTT. The encoded protein is CASTFGQGNTEAFF. This chain connects TRBV6-5 to TRBJ1-1; 8 bases agree with TRBD1. Germline CDR1 MNHEY, CDR2 SVGAGI. This CDR3 is 14 amino acids long. Trimming removed 7 bases from V and 2 bases from J; junction bases left unmatched: 6.

This clone turned up a few times. The same CDR3 also results from other DNA sequences found in this sample. The J gene is TRBJ2-3, the V gene TRBV29-1; D unresolved. Germline lookup yields CDR1 SQVTM and CDR2 ANQGSEA. V was cut by 3 bases and J by 1 base, with 11 bases left in between. The CDR3 covers 14 residues. The CDR3 loop is CSVDRPQGTDTQYF. CDR3 DNA: TGCAGCGTTGATAGGCCTCAAGGCACAGATACGCAGTATTTT.